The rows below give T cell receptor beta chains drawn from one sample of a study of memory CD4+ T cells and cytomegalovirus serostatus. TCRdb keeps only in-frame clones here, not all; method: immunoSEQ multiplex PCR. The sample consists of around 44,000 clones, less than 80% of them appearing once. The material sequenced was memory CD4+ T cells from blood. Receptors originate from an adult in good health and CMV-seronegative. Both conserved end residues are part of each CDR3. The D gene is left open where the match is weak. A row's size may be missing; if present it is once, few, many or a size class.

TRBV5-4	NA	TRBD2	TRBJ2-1	TGTGCCAGCAAACTAGCGGGAGTAAATGAGCAGTTCTTC	CASKLAGVNEQFF
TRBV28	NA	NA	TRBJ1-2	TGTGCCAGCAGTTTAACAGGAAACTATGGCTACACCTTC	CASSLTGNYGYTF
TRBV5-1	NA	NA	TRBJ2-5	TGCGCCAGCAGCTTAGGTAATAACCAAGAGACCCAGTACTTC	CASSLGNNQETQYF
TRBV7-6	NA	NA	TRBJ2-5	TGTGCCAGCAGTCTCCAAGAGACCCAGTACTTC	CASSLQETQYF
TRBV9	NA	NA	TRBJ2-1	TGTGCCAGCAGCGTAGTGGGACCCCCACGGTACAATGAGCAGTTCTTC	CASSVVGPPRYNEQFF
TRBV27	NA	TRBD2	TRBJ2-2	TGTGCCAGCAGTTTATATGGCGGGAGGGCCACCGGGGAGCTGTTTTTT	CASSLYGGRATGELFF
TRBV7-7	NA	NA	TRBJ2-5	TGTGCCAGCAGCTTAGGCTTGGGGAACCAAGAGACCCAGTACTTC	CASSLGLGNQETQYF
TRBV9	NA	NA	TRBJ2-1	TGTGCCAGCAGCCCTTCCTACAATGAGCAGTTCTTC	CASSPSYNEQFF
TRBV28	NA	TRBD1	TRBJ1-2	TGTGCCAGCAGTCTCCGGGACAGGGGTTGGGGCTACACCTTC	CASSLRDRGWGYTF
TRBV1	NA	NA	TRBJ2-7	TGCACCAGCAGAAGGGGGACAGGGGGCCTAATTTACGAGCAGTACTTC	CTSRRGTGGLIYEQYF
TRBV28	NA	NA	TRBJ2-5	TGTGCCAGCAAGAGAGGGGCAGATTATCAAGAGACCCAGTACTTC	CASKRGADYQETQYF
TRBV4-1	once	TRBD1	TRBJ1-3	TGCGCCAGCAGCCAAGATCGCGGGGGACAGGGTCCTGGAAACACCATATATTTT	CASSQDRGGQGPGNTIYF
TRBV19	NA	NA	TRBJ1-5	TGTGCCAGTAGTCGGGGGCAGGGTGATTACAATCAGCCCCAGCATTTT	CASSRGQGDYNQPQHF
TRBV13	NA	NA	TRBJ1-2	TGTGCCAGCAGCTTAGAGTACAGAAACTATGGCTACACCTTC	CASSLEYRNYGYTF
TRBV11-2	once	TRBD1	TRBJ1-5	TGTGCCAGCAGCTTAGACAGGGGGGGCAATCAGCCCCAGCATTTT	CASSLDRGGNQPQHF
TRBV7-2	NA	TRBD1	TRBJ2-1	TGTGCCAGCAGCCCAGACAGGGTGAGTCTGTTCTTC	CASSPDRVSLFF
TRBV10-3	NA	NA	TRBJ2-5	TGTGCCATCAGTGCAAGGGGAGAGACCCAGTACTTC	CAISARGETQYF
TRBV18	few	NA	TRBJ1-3	TGTGCCAGCTCACCACCCTTGGTGTGGAGCGGATCTGGAAACACCATATATTTT	CASSPPLVWSGSGNTIYF
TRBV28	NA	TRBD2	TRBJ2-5	TGTGCCAGCACTTTGCTAGCGGGAGGGCCCGGGGAGACCCAGTACTTC	CASTLLAGGPGETQYF
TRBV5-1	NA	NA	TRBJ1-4	TGCGCCAGCAGCCTCAGTGGACGGACCTTGAATGAAAAACTGTTTTTT	CASSLSGRTLNEKLFF
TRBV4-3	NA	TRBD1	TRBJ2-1	TGCGCCAGCAGCCAAGCCGTGACCGGGACAGGGGGCCAAAATGAGCAGTTCTTC	CASSQAVTGTGGQNEQFF
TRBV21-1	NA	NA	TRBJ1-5	TGTGCCAGCCACGGGAGGGACCGACGGAGCAATCAGCCCCAGCATTTT	CASHGRDRRSNQPQHF
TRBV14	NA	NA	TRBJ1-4	TGTGCCAGCAGCCTTACACAGGGCAGTAATGAAAAACTGTTTTTT	CASSLTQGSNEKLFF
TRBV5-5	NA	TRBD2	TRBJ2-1	TGTGCCACGACCGAGCGGGAAAGCTCCTACAATGAGCAGTTCTTC	CATTERESSYNEQFF
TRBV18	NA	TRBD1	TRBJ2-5	TGTGCCAGCTCACCATTCCGGGACAGGGCTCTCGAGACCCAGTACTTC	CASSPFRDRALETQYF
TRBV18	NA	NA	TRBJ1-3	TGTGCCAGCTCGCCGGACAGCGGCTCTGGAAACACCATATATTTT	CASSPDSGSGNTIYF
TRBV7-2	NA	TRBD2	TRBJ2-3	TGTGCCAGCAGCTTGGGACTACGCCGAGATACGCAGTATTTT	CASSLGLRRDTQYF
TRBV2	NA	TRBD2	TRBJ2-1	TGTGCCAGCAGTATTGTAGCGGGAAGTAAGTTCTTC	CASSIVAGSKFF
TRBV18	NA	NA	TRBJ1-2	TGTGCCAGCTCGCCGACGGGGGCTGGCTACACCTTC	CASSPTGAGYTF
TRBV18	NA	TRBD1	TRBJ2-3	TGTGCCAGCTCACCCCCGGGACAGGTGAAAGATACGCAGTATTTT	CASSPPGQVKDTQYF
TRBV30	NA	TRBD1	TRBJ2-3	TGTGCATCCAGGGGGATGAGCACAGATACGCAGTATTTT	CASRGMSTDTQYF